This T cell receptor (beta chain) originates from a study of molecular identifiers for immune sequencing clone quantification. Overall study results and limits: Over 97% of CMV-specific effector molecules, but under 1% of naive ones, were in clones above 20 copies.

TCRdb redid the calling of the PCR reads with MiXCR, one entry per CDR3 protein. The sample has about 640,000 distinct CDR3 sequences; 15% to 20% are singletons. Turning to this clonotype: The antigen remains unidentified.

The CDR3 contains 15 residues. In germline, CDR1 is SGDLS, CDR2 YYNGEE. V was pared by 3 bases and J by 3 bases, with 4 bases of the junction left unmatched. The chain joins TRBV9 to TRBJ2-1; 9 bases align to TRBD1. Sequenced input: naive CD8+ T cells from blood, with Jurkat cell RNA spiked in. This sample's subset: FACS-sorted CD8+CD4-CCR7+CD45RA+ naive T cells. This TCR derives from a human donor in good health. Some libraries in this study had Jurkat cell RNA spiked in. The chain's CDR3 is CASSGQGDFYNEQFF. The DNA of the CDR3 is TGTGCCAGCAGCGGACAGGGGGACTTCTACAATGAGCAGTTCTTC.